Each of the 4 T cell receptor beta chains below was sequenced from the same sample in a study of T cell changes during pregnancy in multiple sclerosis (dated by TCRdb to the late 2010s). The protocol used for the library was the immunoSEQ multiplex PCR assay. As stored in TCRdb, this immuneACCESS dataset retains in-frame rearrangements with V and J assigned. A fraction of the clones does not appear; measured against another copy, unresolved V genes explain less than half of the discrepancy, and the remainder lacks a known reason. The sample table shows about 67,000 clones, and more than 85% are seen once. The ten largest clonotypes hold about 2.5% of the sample. The sample here was peripheral blood, taken in the first trimester of pregnancy. The receptors were gathered from a female donor with multiple sclerosis, enrolled in a pregnancy study.

This chain uses TRBV5-4 with TRBJ1-4; 7 positions agree with TRBD1. This CDR3 comprises 16 residues. Germline values: CDR1 SGHNT, CDR2 YYREEE (reference sequence). V gave up 4 bases and J gave up 3 bases; unmatched junction bases: 9. CDR3 loop: CASSRGGGSANEKLFF. CDR3 nucleotide sequence: TGTGCCAGCAGCCGAGGAGGGGGCTCGGCTAATGAAAAACTGTTTTTT.

J is TRBJ2-5 and V is TRBV5-4; maybe TRBD1 (6 bases). The CDR3 consists of 15 residues. The V and J ends lost 2 bases and 0 bases respectively, with 11 bases between them. Per germline, CDR1 SGHNT and CDR2 YYREEE (reference sequence). CDR3 nucleotides: TGTGCCAGCAGCTTCTGGGGGCAGTACCAAGAGACCCAGTACTTC. The encoded protein is CASSFWGQYQETQYF.

This clone is medium-sized in the sample. The V gene is TRBV5-1, the J gene TRBJ2-7; the D gene is possibly TRBD2 (6 bases). Germline V gene lookup returns CDR1 SGHRS and CDR2 YFSETQ. The CDR3 totals 14 residues. V lost 1 base and J 2 bases, leaving 10 bases between the germline ends. CDR3 sequence: CASSLLGGTYEQYF. The CDR3 bases are TGCGCCAGCAGCTTGTTAGGAGGGACCTACGAGCAGTACTTC.

The chain is built from TRBV25-1 and TRBJ2-7; a weak D match, TRBD1 (6 bases). V was clipped by 7 bases and J by 5 bases, with 15 bases between them. The length of the CDR3 is 13 residues. Looked up from germline, CDR1 is MGHDK and CDR2 is SYGVNS. DNA for the CDR3: TGTGCCAGCAATCAACAGGGTTCCCACGAGCAGTACTTC. Its translation is CASNQQGSHEQYF.